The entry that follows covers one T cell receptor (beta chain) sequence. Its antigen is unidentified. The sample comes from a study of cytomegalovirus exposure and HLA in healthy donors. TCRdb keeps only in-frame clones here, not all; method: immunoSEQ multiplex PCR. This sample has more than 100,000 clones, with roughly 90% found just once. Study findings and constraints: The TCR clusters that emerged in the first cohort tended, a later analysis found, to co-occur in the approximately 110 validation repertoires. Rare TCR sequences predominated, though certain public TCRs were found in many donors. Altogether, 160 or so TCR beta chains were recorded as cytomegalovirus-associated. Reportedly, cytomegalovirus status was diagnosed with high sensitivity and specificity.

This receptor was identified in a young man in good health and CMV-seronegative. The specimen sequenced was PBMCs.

In DNA form, the CDR3 reads TGTGCCAGCAGCTGGACTCGGTCCTCGGGTGAAAAACTGTTTTTT. This encodes CASSWTRSSGEKLFF. The chain combines TRBV5-6 with TRBJ1-4; no firm D call. Looked up from germline, CDR1 is SGHDT and CDR2 is YYEEEE. The CDR3 is 15 residues long. The V and J ends lost 3 bases and 7 bases respectively, with 16 bases between them.